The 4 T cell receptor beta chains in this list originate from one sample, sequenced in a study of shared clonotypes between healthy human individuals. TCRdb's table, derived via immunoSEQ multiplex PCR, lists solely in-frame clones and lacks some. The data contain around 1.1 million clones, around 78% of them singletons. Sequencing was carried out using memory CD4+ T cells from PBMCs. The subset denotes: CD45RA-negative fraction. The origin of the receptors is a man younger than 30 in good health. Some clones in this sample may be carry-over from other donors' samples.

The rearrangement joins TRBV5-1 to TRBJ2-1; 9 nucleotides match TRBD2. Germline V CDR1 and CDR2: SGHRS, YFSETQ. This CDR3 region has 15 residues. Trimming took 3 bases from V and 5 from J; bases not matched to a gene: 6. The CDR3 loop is CASSYLAGNHNEQFF. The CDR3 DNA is TGCGCCAGCAGCTACCTAGCGGGGAACCACAATGAGCAGTTCTTC.

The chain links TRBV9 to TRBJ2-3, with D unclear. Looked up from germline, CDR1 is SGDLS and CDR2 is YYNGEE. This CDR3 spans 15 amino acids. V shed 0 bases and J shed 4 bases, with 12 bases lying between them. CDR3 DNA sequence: TGTGCCAGCAGCGTAGATTCCGGGTTAGCAGATACGCAGTATTTT. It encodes CASSVDSGLADTQYF.

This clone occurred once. In DNA, the CDR3 is TGTGCCAGCAGCGGCCAGCGAGGGACTTACAATGAGCAGTTCTTC. Translation: CASSGQRGTYNEQFF. The genes are TRBV7-3 and TRBJ2-1; tentatively, D is TRBD2 (6 bases). Germline V lookup: CDR1 SGHTA, CDR2 FQGTGA. This CDR3 is built from 15 residues. The germline V and J ends were trimmed by 5 bases and 4 bases, with 15 bases remaining between them.

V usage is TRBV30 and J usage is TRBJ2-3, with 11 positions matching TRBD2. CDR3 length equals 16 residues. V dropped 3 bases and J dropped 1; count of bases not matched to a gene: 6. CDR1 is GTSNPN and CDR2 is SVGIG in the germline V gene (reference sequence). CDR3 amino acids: CAWRAGTSGCTDTQYF. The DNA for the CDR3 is TGTGCCTGGAGAGCCGGGACTAGCGGCTGCACAGATACGCAGTATTTT.